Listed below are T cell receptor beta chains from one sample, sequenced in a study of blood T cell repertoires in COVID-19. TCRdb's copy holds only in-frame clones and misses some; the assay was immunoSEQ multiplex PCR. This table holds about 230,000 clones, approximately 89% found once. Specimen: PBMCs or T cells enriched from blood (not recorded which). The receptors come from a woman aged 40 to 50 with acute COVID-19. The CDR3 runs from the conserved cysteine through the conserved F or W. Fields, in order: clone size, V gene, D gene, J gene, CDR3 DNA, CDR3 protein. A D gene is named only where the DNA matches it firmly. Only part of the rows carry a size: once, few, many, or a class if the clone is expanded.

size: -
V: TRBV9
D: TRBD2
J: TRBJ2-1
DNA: TGTGCCAGCAGCGTAGAAGGCGGGAGGGACAATGAGCAGTTCTTC
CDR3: CASSVEGGRDNEQFF

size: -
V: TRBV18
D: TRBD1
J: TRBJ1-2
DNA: TGTGCCAGCTCGCCCGACAGGGTATATGGCTACACCTTC
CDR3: CASSPDRVYGYTF

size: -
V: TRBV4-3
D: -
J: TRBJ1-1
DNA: TGCGCCAGCAGCCAAGACCAGAATATGAACACTGAAGCTTTCTTT
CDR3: CASSQDQNMNTEAFF

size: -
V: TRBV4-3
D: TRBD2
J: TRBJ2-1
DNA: TGCGCCAGCAGCCAGACTAGCGGGGGGGCCTATGAGCAGTTCTTC
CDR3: CASSQTSGGAYEQFF

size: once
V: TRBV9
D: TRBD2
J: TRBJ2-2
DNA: TGTGCCAGCAGCGGTGGAGCGGGGGGGAACACCGGGGAGCTGTTTTTT
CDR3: CASSGGAGGNTGELFF

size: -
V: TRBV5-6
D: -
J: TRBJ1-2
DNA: TGTGCCAGCAGCTTGGCCCGCGGCAGGGCGAGTGGCTACACCTTC
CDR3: CASSLARGRASGYTF

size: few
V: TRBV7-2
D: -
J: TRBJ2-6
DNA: TGTGCCAGCAGACGATACAGGGCTGGGGCCAACGTCCTGACTTTC
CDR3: CASRRYRAGANVLTF

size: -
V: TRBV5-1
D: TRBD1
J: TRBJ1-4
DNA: TGCGCCAGCAGCCACGGGACAGGGACTAATGAAAAACTGTTTTTT
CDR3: CASSHGTGTNEKLFF

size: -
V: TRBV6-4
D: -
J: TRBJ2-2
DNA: TGTGCCAGCAGTTCCCATGGGGCTGTCACCGGGGAGCTGTTTTTT
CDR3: CASSSHGAVTGELFF

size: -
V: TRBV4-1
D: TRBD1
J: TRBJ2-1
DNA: TGCGCCAGCAGCCAAGAGCTACTATCTGACAGGGGAAATTACAATGAGCAGTTCTTC
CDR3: CASSQELLSDRGNYNEQFF

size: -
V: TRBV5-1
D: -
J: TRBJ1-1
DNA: TGCGCCAGCGGTCGGTCCACAGCATTTGAAGCTTTCTTT
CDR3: CASGRSTAFEAFF

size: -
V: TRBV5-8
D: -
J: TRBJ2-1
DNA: TGTGCCAGCAGCTTGGTTGGCGTTGGGAGTAGGCATGGGGAGCAGTTCTTC
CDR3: CASSLVGVGSRHGEQFF

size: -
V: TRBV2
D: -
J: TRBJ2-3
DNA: TGTGCCAGCAGGGGGGGGGCCGTACATACGCAGTATTTT
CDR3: CASRGGAVHTQYF

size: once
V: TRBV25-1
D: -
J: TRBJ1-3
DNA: TGTGCCAGCAGTGAAGAGAAATCTGGAAACACCATATATTTT
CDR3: CASSEEKSGNTIYF

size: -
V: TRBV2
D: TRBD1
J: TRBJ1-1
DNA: TGTGCCAGCAGGGGGACAGGACGGGGGAACACTGAAGCTTTCTTT
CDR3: CASRGTGRGNTEAFF

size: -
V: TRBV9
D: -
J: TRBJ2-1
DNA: TGTGCCAGCAGCGTAGGTGGTAGCTTCGATGAGCAGTTCTTC
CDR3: CASSVGGSFDEQFF

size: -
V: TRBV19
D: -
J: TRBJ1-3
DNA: TGTGCCAGTATTGTGACGGGGGGAAACACCATATATTTT
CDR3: CASIVTGGNTIYF

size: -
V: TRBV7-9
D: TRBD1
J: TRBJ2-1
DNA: TGTGCCAGCAGCCGACAGGGTTTTTGGGATGAGCAGTTCTTC
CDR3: CASSRQGFWDEQFF